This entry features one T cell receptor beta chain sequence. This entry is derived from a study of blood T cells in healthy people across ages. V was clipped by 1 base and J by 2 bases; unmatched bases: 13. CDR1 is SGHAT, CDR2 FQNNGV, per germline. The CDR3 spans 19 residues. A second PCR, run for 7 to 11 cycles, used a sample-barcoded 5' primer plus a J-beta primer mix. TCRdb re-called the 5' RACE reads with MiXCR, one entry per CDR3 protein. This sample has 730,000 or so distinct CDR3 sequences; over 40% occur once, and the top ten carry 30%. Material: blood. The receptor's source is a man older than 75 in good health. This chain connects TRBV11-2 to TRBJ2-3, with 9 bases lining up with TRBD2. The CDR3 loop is CASSLGVGSGGPTTDTQYF. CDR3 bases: TGTGCCAGCAGCTTAGGGGTTGGTAGCGGGGGCCCAACCACAGATACGCAGTATTTT.